Shown below are 20 T cell receptor beta chains from a single sample sequenced in a study of blood T cells in healthy people across ages. A sample-barcoded 5' primer and a J-beta primer mix were used in a second PCR of about 7 to 11 cycles. TCRdb ran MiXCR on the 5' RACE reads and lists one entry per CDR3 protein. The table records 750,000 to 950,000 distinct CDR3 sequences, 53% of them present only once. What was sequenced was blood. The source is a man older than 75 in good health.

This clonotype was detected a few times. V usage is TRBV5-5 and J usage is TRBJ1-6; possibly TRBD1 for D (5 bases). CDR1 and CDR2 (germline): SGHKS, YYEKEE (reference sequence). This CDR3 has 15 amino acids. The V end lost 4 bases, the J end lost 5 bases, and 13 bases lay between the germline ends. CDR3 sequence (DNA): TGTGCCAGCAGCGCCGCGGGACGGAATAATTCACCCCTCCACTTT. This encodes CASSAAGRNNSPLHF.

This clonotype was counted ten times or more. The CDR3 protein is CASSSGGTYEQYF. In DNA, the CDR3 is TGCGCCAGCAGCTCGGGGGGAACCTACGAGCAGTACTTC. The chain carries TRBV5-1 and TRBJ2-7; 7 nucleotides agree with TRBD2. V lost 3 bases and J lost 2; bases outside the gene matches: 2. There are 13 residues in the CDR3. Germline loops: CDR1 SGHRS, CDR2 YFSETQ.

This rearrangement joins TRBV24-1 to TRBJ2-1, with D tentatively TRBD1 (6 bases). V lost 3 bases to trimming and J lost 6 bases, with 11 bases between them. CDR1 and CDR2 from the germline V gene are KGHDR and SFDVKD. The length of the CDR3 is 14 residues. The CDR3 is CATSDDRLRNEQFF. The DNA for the CDR3 is TGTGCCACCAGTGATGACAGGTTGCGCAATGAGCAGTTCTTC.

CDR3 sequence reads: CASSLAGVPKYEQYF. In DNA, the CDR3 is TGTGCCAGCAGCTTGGCGGGAGTTCCTAAATACGAGCAGTACTTC. The rearrangement uses TRBV7-9 and TRBJ2-7, with 7 bases matching TRBD2. V lost 3 bases and J lost 4; bases outside the gene matches: 9. This CDR3 is built from 15 residues. In germline, CDR1 is SEHNR, CDR2 FQNEAQ (reference sequence).

The rearrangement joins TRBV29-1 to TRBJ2-1, with a possible D match to TRBD1 (5 bases). The CDR3 runs to 14 residues. CDR1 and CDR2 from the germline V gene are SQVTM and ANQGSEA. Trimming removed 2 bases from V and 4 bases from J, with 12 bases in between. CDR3 loop: CSVENSDTYNEQFF. The CDR3 DNA is TGCAGCGTTGAAAACTCGGACACTTACAATGAGCAGTTCTTC.

This chain uses TRBV5-1 with TRBJ2-2, with 9 bases aligning to TRBD1. Germline loops: CDR1 SGHRS, CDR2 YFSETQ. This CDR3 has 15 residues. J was trimmed by 4 bases and V by 5 bases; bases with no gene match: 6. In DNA form, the CDR3 reads TGCGCCAGCAGTCGGGGGACAGGGACCACCGGGGAGCTGTTTTTT. It yields the protein CASSRGTGTTGELFF. Filled out from reference TRBV5-1 and TRBJ2-2, the complete variable domain reads KAGVTQTPRYLIKTRGQQVTLSCSPISGHRSVSWYQQTPGQGLQFLFEYFSETQRNKGNFPGRFSGRQFSNSRSEMNVSTLELGDSALYLCASSRGTGTTGELFFGEGSRLTVL.

The chain joins TRBV5-1 to TRBJ1-6; maybe TRBD1 (6 bases). The germline V gene has CDR1 SGHRS and CDR2 YFSETQ. This CDR3 is built from 14 residues. With 0 bases removed from V and 9 bases from J, the gap between germline ends came to 10 bases. CDR3 nucleotide sequence: TGCGCCAGCAGCTTGGAGCACAGGGCTTCACCCCTCCACTTT. Its protein is CASSLEHRASPLHF.

The chain uses TRBV9 and TRBJ2-4; D possibly corresponds to TRBD2 (6 bases). V gave up 0 bases and J gave up 13 bases, with 20 bases separating them. The CDR3 spans 15 residues. The V gene's germline CDR1 is SGDLS and CDR2 YYNGEE. The CDR3 region is CASSVEGRSTGEQYF. The CDR3 DNA reads TGTGCCAGCAGCGTAGAGGGAAGATCCACGGGGGAGCAGTACTTC.

This clonotype was counted only a few times. The chain joins TRBV2 to TRBJ2-7, with TRBD1 matching over 9 bases. The CDR3 is 13 amino acids. Germline V gives CDR1 SNHLY, CDR2 FYNNEI. V lost 7 bases to trimming and J lost 3 bases; unmatched junction nucleotides: 4. CDR3 region: CASTGTGNYEQYF. In DNA form, the CDR3 reads TGTGCCAGCACGGGGACAGGGAACTACGAGCAGTACTTC.

The V and J genes are TRBV2 and TRBJ2-1; D may be TRBD2 (6 bases). From germline, CDR1 is SNHLY and CDR2 FYNNEI. The CDR3 runs to 13 residues. V lost 6 bases and J 6 bases, leaving 12 bases between the germline ends. CDR3 sequence: CASRGLGFNEQFF. The CDR3 DNA reads TGTGCCAGCAGGGGACTGGGGTTCAATGAGCAGTTCTTC. Using reference TRBV2 and TRBJ2-1 for the parts outside the CDR3, the full variable domain is EPEVTQTPSHQVTQMGQEVILRCVPISNHLYFYWYRQILGQKVEFLVSFYNNEISEKSEIFDDQFSVERPDGSNFTLKIRSTKLEDSAMYFCASRGLGFNEQFFGPGTRLTVL.

V gene TRBV13 combines with J gene TRBJ1-2; weak D call: TRBD1 (6 bases). This CDR3 region has 17 residues. V lost 5 bases and J 6 bases, leaving 25 bases between the germline ends. CDR1 is PRHDT, CDR2 FYEKMQ, per germline (reference sequence). CDR3 sequence (DNA): TGTGCCAGCAGCCCTGGGGGCTTGAGGGGGGAAGTGCATGGCTACACCTTC. Translation: CASSPGGLRGEVHGYTF.

V and J are TRBV6-1 and TRBJ2-7, with 7 bases matching TRBD1. The CDR3 extends over 13 amino acids. Germline CDR1 is MNHNS and CDR2 is SASEGT. J was trimmed by 3 bases and V by 7 bases; bases with no gene match: 6. CDR3 region: CASIQGKGYEQYF. The DNA of the CDR3 is TGTGCCAGCATACAGGGGAAAGGCTACGAGCAGTACTTC.

This clonotype has only a few counts. CDR3 in DNA: TGTGCCAGCAGTTATAGGGGGGGGAGCTCCTACGAGCAGTACTTC. Translating it yields CASSYRGGSSYEQYF. V is TRBV6-5 and J is TRBJ2-7; D is perhaps TRBD2 (7 bases). V was clipped by 3 bases and J by 0 bases, with 12 bases between them. From germline, CDR1 is MNHEY and CDR2 SVGAGI. CDR3 size: 15 residues.

The gene calls are TRBV6-6 and TRBJ2-3, with D unclear. This CDR3 has 13 amino acids. Per the germline V gene, CDR1 is MNHNY and CDR2 is SVGAGI (reference sequence). V was trimmed by 8 bases and J by 14 bases, leaving 23 bases between them. CDR3 in DNA: TGTGCCAGCTGCCTCCAGCCACACAGATACGCGTATTTT. Translation: CASCLQPHRYAYF.

The V gene is TRBV7-9, the J gene TRBJ1-2; 8 bases align to TRBD1. With V trimmed by 5 bases and J by 7 bases, 6 bases remained unmatched. This CDR3 has 13 amino acids. Germline assignment: CDR1 SEHNR and CDR2 FQNEAQ (reference sequence). Here the CDR3 DNA reads TGTGCCAGCAGCCTTGGGACAGGACCTGGCTACACCTTC. It is translated as CASSLGTGPGYTF.

The rearrangement uses TRBV12-3 or TRBV12-4 and TRBJ2-2; 7 nucleotides line up with TRBD2. Trimming cost V 6 bases and J 7 bases; bases outside gene matches: 11. The CDR3 is made up of 15 amino acids. The CDR3 region is CASRRGGSGIGELFF. DNA of the CDR3: TGTGCCAGCAGGAGGGGCGGGAGCGGGATCGGGGAGCTGTTTTTT.

In its sample, this clonotype was seen a few times. CDR3 region: CASSLVAGGLNEQFF. The CDR3 nucleotides read TGCGCCAGCAGCTTGGTAGCGGGAGGGCTAAATGAGCAGTTCTTC. V usage is TRBV5-1 and J usage is TRBJ2-1; 11 positions match TRBD2. V was pared by 0 bases and J by 7 bases, with 3 bases of the junction left unmatched. Germline V gene lookup returns CDR1 SGHRS and CDR2 YFSETQ. This CDR3 has 15 amino acids.

The chain recombines TRBV3-1 with TRBJ2-1; D unresolved. Trimming took 4 bases from V and 5 from J, leaving 6 bases between them. The germline CDR1 and CDR2 sequences are LGHDT and YNNKEL (reference sequence). This CDR3 has 12 amino acids. The CDR3 loop is CASSLDDNEQFF. DNA of the CDR3: TGTGCCAGCAGCCTAGATGACAATGAGCAGTTCTTC.

This clonotype has just a few counts. This chain connects TRBV2 to TRBJ2-7, with D maybe TRBD1 (5 bases). The germline gives CDR1 SNHLY, CDR2 FYNNEI. Trimming pared 1 base from V and 0 bases from J, leaving 7 bases between. There are 14 residues in the CDR3. The CDR3 bases are TGTGCCAGCAGTGAAGGCAGGGCCTCCTACGAGCAGTACTTC. It translates to CASSEGRASYEQYF.

The chain joins TRBV20-1 to TRBJ2-7, with D perhaps being TRBD1 or TRBD2 (5 bases each). The length of the CDR3 is 14 residues. The V end lost 2 bases, the J end lost 2 bases, and 13 bases lay between the germline ends. The germline V gene has CDR1 DFQATT and CDR2 SNEGSKA (reference sequence). The CDR3 coding sequence is TGCAGTGCTAGACCTAGGGACGGGACCTACGAGCAGTACTTC. Translating gives CSARPRDGTYEQYF.